The 19 T cell receptor beta chains below all came from one sample that was sequenced in a study of T cell clonotyping in hematopoietic cell transplantation. The repertoire was sequenced with immunoSEQ multiplex PCR; TCRdb's copy has only in-frame clones and lacks some. Of approximately 70,000 clones listed, 90% to 95% are singletons. Sequenced sample: peripheral blood mononuclear cells. The receptors were sampled from a man aged 45 to 65 in good health. Some clones in this sample may be carry-over from other donors' samples.

The rearrangement uses TRBV28 and TRBJ2-1, with 13 nucleotides matching TRBD2. Germline V CDR1 and CDR2: MDHEN, SYDVKM. The V gene end was trimmed by 5 bases and the J gene end by 3 bases; junction bases not matched to a gene: 7. The CDR3 is 17 residues long. The CDR3 DNA sequence: TGTGCCAGCAGTGCCCTTGGGACTAGCGGGATCTACAATGAGCAGTTCTTC. As protein: CASSALGTSGIYNEQFF.

The chain combines TRBV5-4 with TRBJ2-5; D unresolved. The CDR3 is 14 residues long. V was cut by 0 bases and J by 5 bases, with 11 bases left in between. Germline CDR1 SGHNT, CDR2 YYREEE (reference sequence). CDR3 amino acids: CASSLEMKSETQYF. The CDR3 DNA is TGTGCCAGCAGCTTGGAGATGAAGAGCGAGACCCAGTACTTC.

The rearrangement joins TRBV7-3 to TRBJ2-2; no definite D call. The CDR3 has 12 amino acids. Germline-derived CDR1 and CDR2 are SGHTA and FQGTGA. The germline V and J ends were trimmed by 2 bases and 6 bases, with 4 bases remaining between them. In nucleotides, the CDR3 is TGTGCCAGCAGCTTAGGGTCCGGGGAGCTGTTTTTT. This codes for CASSLGSGELFF.

The chain employs TRBV4-1 and TRBJ2-7; 7 bases align to TRBD2. This CDR3 has 18 amino acids. V was clipped by 2 bases and J by 4 bases; unmatched bases: 17. Germline V gene data show CDR1 as MGHRA and CDR2 as YSYEKL. The CDR3 is CASSQSESGGIFQYEQYF. The CDR3 bases are TGCGCCAGCAGCCAATCTGAATCGGGAGGCATTTTTCAATACGAGCAGTACTTC.

This rearrangement joins TRBV5-6 to TRBJ1-1; D may be TRBD1 (6 bases). Trimming cost V 4 bases and J 2 bases, with 15 bases left between them. The CDR3 is 15 amino acids. The V gene's germline CDR1 is SGHDT and CDR2 YYEEEE. CDR3: CASSRPGQINTEAFF. Written as DNA, the CDR3 is TGTGCCAGCAGCAGGCCTGGACAGATAAACACTGAAGCTTTCTTT.

The genes are TRBV4-2 and TRBJ1-4, with 8 bases identical to TRBD1. This CDR3 is built from 17 residues. Germline trimming cut 3 bases from V and 5 bases from J; bases unmatched to any gene: 11. Germline V gives CDR1 LGHNA, CDR2 YNFKEQ. Here the CDR3 DNA reads TGTGCCAGCAGCCAGAACCCACAGGGGGACCAAAATGAAAAACTGTTTTTT. Translation: CASSQNPQGDQNEKLFF.

This clone was observed a few times. The chain joins TRBV2 to TRBJ2-7; 7 bases are a match to TRBD2. This CDR3 has 12 amino acids. CDR1 and CDR2 (germline): SNHLY, FYNNEI. With V trimmed by 8 bases and J by 3 bases, 4 bases remained unmatched. The CDR3 protein is CASLGRDYEQYF. The CDR3 nucleotides are TGTGCCAGCCTGGGGAGGGACTACGAGCAGTACTTC.

The V and J genes are TRBV6-1 and TRBJ1-2; D unresolved. The CDR3 runs to 13 residues. From germline, CDR1 is MNHNS and CDR2 SASEGT. Trimming took 2 bases from V and 8 from J, leaving 12 bases between them. DNA for the CDR3: TGTGCCAGCAGTGAAATTAGGGAGGGAGGCTACACCTTC. The encoded protein is CASSEIREGGYTF.

The CDR3 reads CASSSLPEAGTGDSPLHF. For the CDR3, the DNA is TGTGCCAGCAGTTCCTTGCCTGAGGCCGGGACAGGGGATTCACCCCTCCACTTT. The chain uses TRBV28 and TRBJ1-6, with TRBD1 matching over 10 bases. Germline V lookup: CDR1 MDHEN, CDR2 SYDVKM. Trimming cost V 4 bases and J 8 bases; bases outside gene matches: 14. The CDR3 runs to 18 residues. Based on the CDR3 plus reference TRBV28 and TRBJ1-6, the full variable domain is DVKVTQSSRYLVKRTGEKVFLECVQDMDHENMFWYRQDPGLGLRLIYFSYDVKMKEKGDIPEGYSVSREKKERFSLILESASTNQTSMYLCASSSLPEAGTGDSPLHFGNGTRLTVT.

The chain has TRBV6-4 and TRBJ2-3, with 8 bases that match TRBD2. The CDR3 is made up of 14 amino acids. Germline loops: CDR1 MRHNA, CDR2 SNTAGT. With V trimmed by 5 bases and J by 1 base, 2 bases remained unmatched. CDR3 in amino acids: CASSQAGGTDTQYF. The CDR3, as DNA: TGTGCCAGCAGTCAAGCGGGGGGCACAGATACGCAGTATTTT.

The J gene is TRBJ2-2, the V gene TRBV5-6; 9 positions agree with TRBD2. The CDR3 loop spans 16 amino acids. Per germline, CDR1 SGHDT and CDR2 YYEEEE. V trimming: 1 base; J trimming: 4 bases; junction bases outside the gene matches: 5. The CDR3 region is CASSLRRGGPTGELFF. The CDR3 DNA sequence: TGTGCCAGCAGCTTGCGGCGGGGGGGCCCCACCGGGGAGCTGTTTTTT.

The genes are TRBV7-8 and TRBJ1-5; 8 nucleotides agree with TRBD1. Germline lookup yields CDR1 SGHVS and CDR2 FQNEAQ. The CDR3 spans 16 residues. Trimming cost V 8 bases and J 4 bases; bases outside gene matches: 13. This CDR3 is CASQANRTGSNQPQHF. The CDR3 DNA reads TGTGCCAGCCAAGCAAACCGGACAGGGAGTAATCAGCCCCAGCATTTT.

This chain links TRBV19 with TRBJ1-5; D is perhaps TRBD1 (6 bases). CDR1 is LNHDA and CDR2 is SQIVND in the germline V gene (reference sequence). The length of the CDR3 is 13 residues. V was trimmed by 6 bases and J by 7 bases, leaving 13 bases between them. In DNA, the CDR3 is TGTGCCAGTAGAAGCAACAGGGTCCAGCCCCAGCATTTT. Translating gives CASRSNRVQPQHF.

The chain carries TRBV28 and TRBJ2-7; D gene ambiguous. Germline CDR1 is MDHEN and CDR2 is SYDVKM. The CDR3 is made up of 13 amino acids. V dropped 6 bases and J dropped 4 bases, with 13 bases sitting between them. The CDR3 nucleotides read TGTGCCAGCAGACGACCCCGCGGTTACGAGCAGTACTTC. This gives the protein CASRRPRGYEQYF.

The CDR3 nucleotides read TGCGCCAGCAGCTTGGGACAGGGTACTAGCACAGATACGCAGTATTTT. Protein product: CASSLGQGTSTDTQYF. The V gene is TRBV5-1, the J gene TRBJ2-3; 7 bases are shared with TRBD1. This CDR3 spans 16 amino acids. The junction had 4 bases not matched to a gene; V was cut back by 0 bases and J by 0 bases. Germline lookup yields CDR1 SGHRS and CDR2 YFSETQ. Full variable domain (missing parts from reference TRBV5-1 and TRBJ2-3): KAGVTQTPRYLIKTRGQQVTLSCSPISGHRSVSWYQQTPGQGLQFLFEYFSETQRNKGNFPGRFSGRQFSNSRSEMNVSTLELGDSALYLCASSLGQGTSTDTQYFGPGTRLTVL.

This clone was counted a single time. The chain employs TRBV4-1 and TRBJ1-1; D call uncertain. CDR1 and CDR2 from the germline V gene are MGHRA and YSYEKL. V shed 8 bases and J shed 1 base, with 8 bases lying between them. The CDR3 is made up of 12 amino acids. The CDR3 DNA sequence: TGCGCCAGCGGGTGGGCGAACACTGAAGCTTTCTTT. Protein product: CASGWANTEAFF.

This chain links TRBV25-1 with TRBJ2-5; D remains unclear. CDR3 length equals 13 residues. Trimming removed 5 bases at V and 2 bases at J, with 9 bases between. CDR1 and CDR2 (germline): MGHDK, SYGVNS. CDR3: CASSRPSQETQYF. The CDR3 coding sequence is TGTGCCAGCAGTCGACCGTCTCAAGAGACCCAGTACTTC.

This chain uses TRBV18 with TRBJ2-7, with D possibly being TRBD1 or TRBD2 (5 bases each). The CDR3 runs to 13 residues. Germline V gene data show CDR1 as KGHSH and CDR2 as LQKENI. V shed 2 bases and J shed 6 bases, with 11 bases lying between them. CDR3 DNA: TGTGCCAGCTCACCAGAGGGGCCCAGCGAGCAGTACTTC. Amino acid sequence: CASSPEGPSEQYF.

The chain is built from TRBV6-5 and TRBJ1-5; D is unclear. V lost 0 bases and J 0 bases, leaving 6 bases between the germline ends. CDR1 is MNHEY, CDR2 SVGAGI, per germline. CDR3 length equals 15 residues. DNA of the CDR3: TGTGCCAGCAGTTACTCGGTCAATAGCAATCAGCCCCAGCATTTT. Protein product: CASSYSVNSNQPQHF.